The clone carrying this T cell receptor (beta chain) occurred many times. Its antigen is not identified. TCRdb independently ran MiXCR on the reads; one entry per CDR3 protein. The top ten clones hold around 11% of a sample with around 310,000 distinct CDR3 sequences, about a sixth of them seen once. Trimming took 2 bases from V and 8 from J, leaving 7 bases between them. The CDR3 is 13 residues long. Germline CDR1 is SGHTA and CDR2 is FQGNSA. This sample stems from a study of T cell repertoires in cytomegalovirus infection. Across the study: Matching HLA type and CMV infection were both indicated by public TCR beta signatures.

The study, taken as a whole, reports: CMV carriers with the relevant HLA were identified by cumulative public TCR beta family frequency. Dominating the ex vivo response were TCR beta clonotypes that were CMV-specific and HLA-C-restricted.

This TCR derives from a human donor in good health (CMV status not recorded). Some clones in this sample may be carry-over from other donors' samples. This chain connects TRBV7-2 to TRBJ1-6; D gene uncertain. The sample taken for sequencing was PBMCs. The CDR3 sequence is CASSLFGDSPLHF. The CDR3 DNA follows: TGTGCCAGCAGCTTATTTGGCGATTCACCCCTCCACTTT. Together with reference TRBV7-2 and TRBJ1-6, the CDR3 gives the full variable domain: GAGVSQSPSNKVTEKGKDVELRCDPISGHTALYWYRQSLGQGLEFLIYFQGNSAPDKSGLPSDRFSAERTGGSVSTLTIQRTQQEDSAVYLCASSLFGDSPLHFGNGTRLTVT.